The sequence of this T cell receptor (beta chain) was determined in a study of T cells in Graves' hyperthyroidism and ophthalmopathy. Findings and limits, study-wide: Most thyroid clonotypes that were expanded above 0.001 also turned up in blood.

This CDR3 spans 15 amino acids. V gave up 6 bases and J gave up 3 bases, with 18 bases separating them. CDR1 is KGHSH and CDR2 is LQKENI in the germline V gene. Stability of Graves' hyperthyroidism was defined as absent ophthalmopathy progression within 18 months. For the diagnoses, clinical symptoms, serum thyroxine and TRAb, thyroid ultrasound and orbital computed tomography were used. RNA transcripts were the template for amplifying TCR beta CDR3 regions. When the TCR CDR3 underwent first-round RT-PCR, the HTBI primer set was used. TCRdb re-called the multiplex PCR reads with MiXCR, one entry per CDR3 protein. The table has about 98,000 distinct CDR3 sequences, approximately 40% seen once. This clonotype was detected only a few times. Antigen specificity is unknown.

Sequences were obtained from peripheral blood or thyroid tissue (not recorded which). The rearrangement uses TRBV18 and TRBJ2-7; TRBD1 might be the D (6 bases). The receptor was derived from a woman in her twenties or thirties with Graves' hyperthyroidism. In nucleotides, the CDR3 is TGTGCCAGCTCCAAAGGGGGTTATTCGGACTACGAGCAGTACTTC. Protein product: CASSKGGYSDYEQYF.